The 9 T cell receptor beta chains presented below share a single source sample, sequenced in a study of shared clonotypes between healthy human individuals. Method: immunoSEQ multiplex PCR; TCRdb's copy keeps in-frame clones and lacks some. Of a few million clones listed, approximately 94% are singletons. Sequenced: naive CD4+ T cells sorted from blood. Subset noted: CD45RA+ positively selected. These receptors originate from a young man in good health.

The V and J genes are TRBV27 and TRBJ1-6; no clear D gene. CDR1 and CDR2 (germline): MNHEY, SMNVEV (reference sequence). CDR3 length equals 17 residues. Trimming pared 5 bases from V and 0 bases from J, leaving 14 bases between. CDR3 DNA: TGTGCCAGCAGTCCTAGGCGGGAATCCTCCTATAATTCACCCCTCCACTTT. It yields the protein CASSPRRESSYNSPLHF.

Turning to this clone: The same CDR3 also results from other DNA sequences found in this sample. CDR3 region: CASSLGGGLNTEAFF. For the CDR3, the DNA is TGTGCCAGCAGCTTGGGGGGAGGTCTGAACACTGAAGCTTTCTTT. The genes are TRBV7-8 and TRBJ1-1, with D maybe TRBD1 (5 bases). Trimming pared 3 bases from V and 0 bases from J, leaving 11 bases between. This CDR3 comprises 15 residues. In germline, CDR1 is SGHVS, CDR2 FQNEAQ.

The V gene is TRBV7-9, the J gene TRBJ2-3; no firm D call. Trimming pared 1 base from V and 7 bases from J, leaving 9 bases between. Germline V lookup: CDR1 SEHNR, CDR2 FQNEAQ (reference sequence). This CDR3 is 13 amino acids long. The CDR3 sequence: CASSLELQYTQYF. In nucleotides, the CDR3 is TGTGCCAGCAGCTTAGAGTTACAATATACGCAGTATTTT. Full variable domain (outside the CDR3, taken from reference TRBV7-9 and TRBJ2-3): DTGVSQNPRHKITKRGQNVTFRCDPISEHNRLYWYRQTLGQGPEFLTYFQNEAQLEKSRLLSDRFSAERPKGSFSTLEIQRTEQGDSAMYLCASSLELQYTQYFGPGTRLTVL.

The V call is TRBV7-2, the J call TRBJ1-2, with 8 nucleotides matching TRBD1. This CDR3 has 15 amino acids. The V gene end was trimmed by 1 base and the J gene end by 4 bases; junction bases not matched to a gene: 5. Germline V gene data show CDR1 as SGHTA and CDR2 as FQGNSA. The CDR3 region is CASSLEQGVIYGYTF. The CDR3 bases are TGTGCCAGCAGCTTAGAACAGGGGGTTATCTATGGCTACACCTTC.

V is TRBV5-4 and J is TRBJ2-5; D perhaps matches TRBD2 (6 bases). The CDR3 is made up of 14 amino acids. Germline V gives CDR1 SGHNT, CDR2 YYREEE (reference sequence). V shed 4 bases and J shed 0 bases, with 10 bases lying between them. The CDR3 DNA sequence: TGTGCCAGCAGCGCGGGGACGCACCAAGAGACCCAGTACTTC. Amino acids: CASSAGTHQETQYF.

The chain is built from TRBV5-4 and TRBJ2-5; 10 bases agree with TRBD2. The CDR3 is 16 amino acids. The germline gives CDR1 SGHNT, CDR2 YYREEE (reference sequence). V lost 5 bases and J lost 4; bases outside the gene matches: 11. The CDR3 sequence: CASSSSGGLISETQYF. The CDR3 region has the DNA TGTGCCAGCAGTTCTAGCGGGGGCTTGATTTCAGAGACCCAGTACTTC.

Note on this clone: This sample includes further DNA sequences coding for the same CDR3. The CDR3 nucleotides read TGTGCCAGCAGAGGGCCTGAAGGTGGGGGGGGCACAGATACGCAGTATTTT. This sequence encodes CASRGPEGGGGTDTQYF. This chain connects TRBV2 to TRBJ2-3, with TRBD2 identical over 7 bases. The germline V gene has CDR1 SNHLY and CDR2 FYNNEI. The CDR3 consists of 17 residues. V lost 6 bases and J lost 1; bases outside the gene matches: 13.

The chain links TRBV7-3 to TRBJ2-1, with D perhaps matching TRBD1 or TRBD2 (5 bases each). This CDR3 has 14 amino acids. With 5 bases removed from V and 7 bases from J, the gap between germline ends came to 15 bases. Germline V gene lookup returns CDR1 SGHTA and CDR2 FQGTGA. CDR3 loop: CASSPYGAGNEQFF. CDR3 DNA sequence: TGTGCCAGCAGCCCGTACGGGGCCGGGAATGAGCAGTTCTTC.

The CDR3 protein is CASSLEAGKNYGYTF. The DNA of the CDR3 is TGTGCCAGCAGCTTAGAGGCAGGGAAGAACTATGGCTACACCTTC. The chain joins TRBV7-6 to TRBJ1-2; D might be TRBD1 (5 bases). The CDR3 loop spans 15 amino acids. Deletions cut 1 base from V and 2 bases from J, with 11 bases between. The germline CDR1 and CDR2 sequences are SGHVS and FNYEAQ. The entire variable domain, with the rest obtained from reference TRBV7-6 and TRBJ1-2, is as follows: GAGVSQSPRYKVTKRGQDVALRCDPISGHVSLYWYRQALGQGPEFLTYFNYEAQQDKSGLPNDRFSAERPEGSISTLTIQRTEQRDSAMYRCASSLEAGKNYGYTFGSGTRLTVV.